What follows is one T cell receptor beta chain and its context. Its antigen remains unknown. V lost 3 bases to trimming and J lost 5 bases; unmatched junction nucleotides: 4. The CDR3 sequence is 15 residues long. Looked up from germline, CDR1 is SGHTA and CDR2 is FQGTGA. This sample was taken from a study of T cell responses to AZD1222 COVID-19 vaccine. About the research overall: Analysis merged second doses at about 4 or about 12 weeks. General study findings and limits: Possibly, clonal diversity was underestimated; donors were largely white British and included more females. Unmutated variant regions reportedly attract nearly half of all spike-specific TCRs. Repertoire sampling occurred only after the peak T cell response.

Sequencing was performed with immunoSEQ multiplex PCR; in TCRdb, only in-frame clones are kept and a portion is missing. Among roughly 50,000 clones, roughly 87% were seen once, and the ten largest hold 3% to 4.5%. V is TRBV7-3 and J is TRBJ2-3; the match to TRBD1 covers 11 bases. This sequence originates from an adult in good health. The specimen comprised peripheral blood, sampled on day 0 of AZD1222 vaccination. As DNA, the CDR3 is TGTGCCAGCAGCTTCGGGACAGGGGGGCGAGATACGCAGTATTTT. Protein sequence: CASSFGTGGRDTQYF.